The T cell receptor beta chain under discussion was sequenced for a study of Ad26.COV2.S vaccination and SARS-CoV-2 variants. Overall study context: In the study, Ad26.COV2.S was injected intramuscularly once, or twice 56 days apart.

Measured with immunoSEQ multiplex PCR; TCRdb has only the in-frame clones, and not every one. The data hold hundreds of thousands of clones, with roughly nine tenths observed a single time. The treatment denotes: some 20 received Ad26.COV2.S at low or high dose, single or two shots; roughly five received placebo; per-sample allocation not given. Samples came from day 63 after the first vaccine or placebo injection. SARS-CoV-2 spike from the Wuhan strain was encoded by the vaccine, an Ad26 vector. Findings of the study overall: Considerable breadth of spike-specific CD8+ and CD4+ T cell responses has reportedly been documented following vaccination. Placebo recipients trailed vaccine recipients in spike-specific TCR breadth.

Comments on this clone: The target antigen is unknown.

This material consisted of peripheral blood, taken in a trial of Ad26.COV2.S vaccine versus placebo. This sequence was found in a person between 18 and 59 years old who received the Ad26.COV2.S COVID-19 vaccine or a placebo.

CDR3 amino acids: CASSFGTNRGPGEPQHF. The DNA of the CDR3 is TGTGCCAGCAGTTTCGGAACCAACAGGGGGCCAGGTGAGCCCCAGCATTTT. The chain has TRBV28 and TRBJ1-5; 9 positions match TRBD1. Germline V lookup: CDR1 MDHEN, CDR2 SYDVKM. This CDR3 spans 17 amino acids. The ends lost 3 bases at V and 8 bases at J; junction bases unmatched: 14.